This TCR beta chain came from a study of blood T cell repertoires in COVID-19. Profiled with immunoSEQ multiplex PCR; TCRdb holds only in-frame clones, not every one. This table has about 72,000 clones, roughly 85% appearing once. V dropped 3 bases and J dropped 7; count of bases not matched to a gene: 21. Germline values: CDR1 DFQATT, CDR2 SNEGSKA (reference sequence). The CDR3 sequence is 19 residues long. Sample: peripheral blood. This chain connects TRBV20-1 to TRBJ2-1; 10 bases fit TRBD2. This TCR was recovered from a woman older than 75 with acute or convalescent COVID-19. CDR3 sequence reads: CSASTETSGRTRAGNEQFF. In DNA, the CDR3 is TGCAGTGCTAGTACGGAGACTAGCGGGCGAACTAGAGCGGGGAATGAGCAGTTCTTC.